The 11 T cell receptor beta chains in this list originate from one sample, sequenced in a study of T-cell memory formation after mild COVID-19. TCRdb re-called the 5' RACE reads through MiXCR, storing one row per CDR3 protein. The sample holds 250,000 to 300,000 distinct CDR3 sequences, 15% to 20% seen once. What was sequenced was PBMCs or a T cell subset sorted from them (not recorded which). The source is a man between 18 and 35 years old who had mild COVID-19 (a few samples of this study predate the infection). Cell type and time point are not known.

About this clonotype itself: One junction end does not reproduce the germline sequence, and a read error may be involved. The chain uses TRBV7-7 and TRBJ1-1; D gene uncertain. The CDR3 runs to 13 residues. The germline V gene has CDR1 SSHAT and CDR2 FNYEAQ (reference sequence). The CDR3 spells CASSQDSNTEAFF. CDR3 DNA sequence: TGTGCTAGCAGCCAGGACTCGAACACTGAAGCTTTCTTT.

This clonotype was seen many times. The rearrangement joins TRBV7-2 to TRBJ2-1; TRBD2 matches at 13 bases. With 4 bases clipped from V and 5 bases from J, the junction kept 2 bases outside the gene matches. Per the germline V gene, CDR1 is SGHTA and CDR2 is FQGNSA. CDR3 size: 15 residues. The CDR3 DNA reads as TGTGCCAGCAGCTGGGGACTAGCGGGGAACAATGAGCAGTTCTTC. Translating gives CASSWGLAGNNEQFF. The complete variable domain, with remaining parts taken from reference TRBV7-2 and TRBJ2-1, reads GAGVSQSPSNKVTEKGKDVELRCDPISGHTALYWYRQSLGQGLEFLIYFQGNSAPDKSGLPSDRFSAERTGGSVSTLTIQRTQQEDSAVYLCASSWGLAGNNEQFFGPGTRLTVL.

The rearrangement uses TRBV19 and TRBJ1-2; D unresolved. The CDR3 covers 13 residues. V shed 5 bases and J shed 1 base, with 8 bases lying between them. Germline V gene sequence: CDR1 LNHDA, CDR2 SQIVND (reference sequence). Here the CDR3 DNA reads TGTGCCAGTAGTCCAACCCTTAACTATGGCTACACCTTC. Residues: CASSPTLNYGYTF.

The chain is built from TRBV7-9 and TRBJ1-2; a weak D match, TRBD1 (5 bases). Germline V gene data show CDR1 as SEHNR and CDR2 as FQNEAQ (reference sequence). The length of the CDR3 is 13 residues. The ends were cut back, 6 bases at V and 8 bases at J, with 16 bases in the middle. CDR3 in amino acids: CASRPEGEVGYTF. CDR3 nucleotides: TGTGCCAGCAGGCCCGAAGGGGAGGTCGGCTACACCTTC.

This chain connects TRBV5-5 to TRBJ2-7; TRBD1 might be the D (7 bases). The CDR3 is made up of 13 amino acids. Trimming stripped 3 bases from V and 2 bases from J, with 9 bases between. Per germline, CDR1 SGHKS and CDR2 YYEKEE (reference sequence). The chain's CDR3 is CASSSGGTYEQYF. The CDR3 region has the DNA TGTGCCAGCAGCTCAGGGGGGACCTACGAGCAGTACTTC.

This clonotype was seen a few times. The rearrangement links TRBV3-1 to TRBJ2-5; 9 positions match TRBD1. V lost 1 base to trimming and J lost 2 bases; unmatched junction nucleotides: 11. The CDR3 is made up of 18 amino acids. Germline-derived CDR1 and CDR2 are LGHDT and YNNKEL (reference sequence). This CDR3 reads CASSQVSGTGSLQETQYF. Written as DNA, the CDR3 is TGTGCCAGCAGCCAAGTTTCCGGGACAGGGTCACTTCAAGAGACCCAGTACTTC.

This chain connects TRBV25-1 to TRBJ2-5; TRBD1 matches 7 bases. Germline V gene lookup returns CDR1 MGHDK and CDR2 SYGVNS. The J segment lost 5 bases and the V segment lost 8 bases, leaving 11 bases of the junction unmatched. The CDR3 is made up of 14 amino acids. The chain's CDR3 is CASGDSRSVETQYF. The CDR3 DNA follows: TGTGCCAGCGGGGACAGTAGATCGGTCGAGACCCAGTACTTC.

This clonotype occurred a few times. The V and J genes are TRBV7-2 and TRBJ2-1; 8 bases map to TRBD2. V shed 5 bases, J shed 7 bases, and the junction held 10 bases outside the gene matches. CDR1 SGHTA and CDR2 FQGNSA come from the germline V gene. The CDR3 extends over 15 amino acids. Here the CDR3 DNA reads TGTGCCAGCAGCCCAGCCCCGGGACTAGGGAATGAGCAGTTCTTC. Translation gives CASSPAPGLGNEQFF. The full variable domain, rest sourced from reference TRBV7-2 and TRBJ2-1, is GAGVSQSPSNKVTEKGKDVELRCDPISGHTALYWYRQSLGQGLEFLIYFQGNSAPDKSGLPSDRFSAERTGGSVSTLTIQRTQQEDSAVYLCASSPAPGLGNEQFFGPGTRLTVL.

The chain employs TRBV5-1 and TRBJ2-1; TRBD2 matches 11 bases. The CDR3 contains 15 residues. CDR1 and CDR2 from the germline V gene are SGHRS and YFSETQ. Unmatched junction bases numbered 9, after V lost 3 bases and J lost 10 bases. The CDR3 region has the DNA TGCGCCAGCAGCTCCGGGACTAGCGGTACAATGGAGCAGTTCTTC. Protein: CASSSGTSGTMEQFF.

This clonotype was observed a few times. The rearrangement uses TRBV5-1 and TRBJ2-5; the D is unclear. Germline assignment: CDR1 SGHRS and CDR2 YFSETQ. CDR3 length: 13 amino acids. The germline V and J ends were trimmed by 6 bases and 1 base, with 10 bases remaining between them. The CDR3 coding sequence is TGCGCCAGCACCCAAACACTCCAAGAGACCCAGTACTTC. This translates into CASTQTLQETQYF.

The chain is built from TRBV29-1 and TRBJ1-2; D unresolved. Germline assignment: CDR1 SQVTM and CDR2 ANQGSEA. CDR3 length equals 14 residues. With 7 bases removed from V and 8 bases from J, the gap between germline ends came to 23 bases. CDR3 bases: TGCAGCGACCTAAATGACGGAGGCGGGAGAGGCTACACCTTC. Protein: CSDLNDGGGRGYTF.